These 27 T cell receptor beta chains were sequenced from one sample in a study of post-analysis software for immune sequencing data (dated by TCRdb to between 2015 and 2016). General findings and caveats noted by the study authors: Patients showed significantly higher frequencies than controls for roughly five TRBV segments, among them TRBV5-6, TRBV5-1 and TRBV20-1.

Antigens of these TCRs are unknown. The library relied on PCR. TCRdb records Illumina HiSeq 2500 as the sequencer. To reduce PCR and sequencing biases, unique molecular identifiers were built into the TCR beta cDNA libraries. TCRdb reworked the public reads: Q25 trimming with fastp, MiXCR clone assembly, productive beta chains retained. Rows with a matching CDR3 protein are joined into one entry that keeps the most common DNA and genes. The sample data list hundreds of thousands of distinct CDR3 sequences, and 55% to 60% of these were observed just once. The top ten hold approximately 11% of the sample. Material for sequencing was blood. These receptors originate from a girl aged 2-10 years with multiple sclerosis.

V is TRBV11-2 and J is TRBJ2-3; no reliable D call. CDR3 length equals 14 residues. The germline V gene encodes CDR1 SGHAT and CDR2 FQNNGV. Trimming took 2 bases from V and 2 from J, leaving 8 bases between them. CDR3 sequence reads: CASSLQPSTDTQYF. The CDR3 DNA is TGTGCCAGCAGCTTACAGCCCTCCACAGATACGCAGTATTTT.

The rearrangement joins TRBV5-1 to TRBJ2-5; 8 bases match TRBD2. Per germline, CDR1 SGHRS and CDR2 YFSETQ. The CDR3 extends over 14 amino acids. The V segment lost 2 bases and the J segment 4 bases; nucleotides outside the gene matches: 4. The CDR3 region is CASSLLAEVETQYF. For the CDR3, the DNA is TGCGCCAGCAGCTTACTAGCGGAGGTAGAGACCCAGTACTTC.

The rearrangement uses TRBV6-5 and TRBJ2-7; 9 bases are a match to TRBD2. The trim removed 0 bases at V and 4 bases at J, leaving 13 bases unmatched. CDR1 and CDR2 (germline): MNHEY, SVGAGI. This CDR3 is built from 18 residues. CDR3 protein: CASSYSTPGGRASYEQYF. The CDR3 coding sequence is TGTGCCAGCAGTTACTCTACTCCGGGCGGGAGGGCTTCGTACGAGCAGTACTTC.

This clonotype was seen only a few times. The CDR3 protein is CSATGLAGDGGNEQFF. CDR3 DNA: TGCAGTGCTACGGGACTAGCGGGAGATGGAGGCAATGAGCAGTTCTTC. The chain recombines TRBV20-1 with TRBJ2-1, with 14 bases aligning to TRBD2. The V and J ends lost 4 bases and 6 bases, in that order; junction bases with no gene match: 8. In germline, CDR1 is DFQATT, CDR2 SNEGSKA (reference sequence). CDR3 size: 16 residues.

The chain joins TRBV5-1 to TRBJ2-6, with D perhaps matching TRBD1 (5 bases). Trimming left V 6 bases short and J 1 base short, with 11 bases between. This CDR3 is 15 amino acids long. Germline loops: CDR1 SGHRS, CDR2 YFSETQ. The CDR3 sequence: CASTLGDSGANVLTF. For the CDR3, the DNA is TGCGCCAGCACGTTAGGGGATTCTGGGGCCAACGTCCTGACTTTC.

The V and J genes are TRBV15 and TRBJ2-1; D unresolved. The CDR3 spans 14 residues. Germline V gene lookup returns CDR1 LNHNV and CDR2 YYDKDF (reference sequence). Trimming took off 0 bases at V and 5 bases at J, with 8 bases between the two ends. The CDR3 sequence is CATSRDYQDNEQFF. The CDR3 nucleotides are TGTGCCACCAGCAGAGATTACCAGGACAATGAGCAGTTCTTC.

This chain links TRBV29-1 with TRBJ2-7, with TRBD2 matching over 9 bases. With the DNA end fitting TRBJ2-5 better, the J assignment may be wrong. The CDR3 spans 14 residues. Germline V gene lookup returns CDR1 SQVTM and CDR2 ANQGSEA. CDR3 protein: CSVAAGGLQETQYF. The CDR3 DNA reads TGCAGCGTTGCCGCGGGAGGGCTCCAAGAGACCCAGTACTTC.

V gene TRBV5-1 combines with J gene TRBJ1-5; 8 bases agree with TRBD1. The CDR3 length is 15 residues. The J segment lost 3 bases and the V segment lost 4 bases, leaving 6 bases of the junction unmatched. The germline gives CDR1 SGHRS, CDR2 YFSETQ. The CDR3 region is CASSQTGEDNQPQHF. The CDR3 DNA sequence: TGCGCCAGCAGCCAGACAGGGGAAGACAATCAGCCCCAGCATTTT.

The genes are TRBV29-1 and TRBJ2-1, with a tentative D call TRBD1 (6 bases). The CDR3 runs 14 residues. The germline V and J ends were trimmed by 7 bases and 5 bases, with 18 bases remaining between them. Germline loops: CDR1 SQVTM, CDR2 ANQGSEA. Here the CDR3 reads CSAQQGVDNNEQFF. DNA for the CDR3: TGCAGCGCCCAACAGGGTGTTGATAACAATGAGCAGTTCTTC.

This chain connects TRBV2 to TRBJ1-2; D call uncertain. In germline, CDR1 is SNHLY, CDR2 FYNNEI. The V gene lost 2 bases and the J gene lost 4 bases, with 8 bases spanning the gap. The CDR3 has 13 amino acids. The CDR3 loop reads CASSEQLPYGYTF. The DNA of the CDR3 is TGTGCCAGCAGTGAACAGCTTCCCTATGGCTACACCTTC.

This chain connects TRBV12-3 or TRBV12-4 to TRBJ1-2; D call uncertain. V was clipped by 3 bases and J by 7 bases, with 12 bases between them. The CDR3 consists of 13 residues. The CDR3 is CASSFEPRSGYTF. The CDR3 DNA reads TGTGCCAGCAGTTTTGAACCCCGGTCTGGCTACACCTTC.

This chain links TRBV2 with TRBJ1-2; a weak D match, TRBD1 (5 bases). Trimming stripped 7 bases from V and 3 bases from J, with 12 bases between. The CDR3 has 13 residues. Germline loops: CDR1 SNHLY, CDR2 FYNNEI. For the CDR3, the DNA is TGTGCCAGCACCCCCGGGGGGGACTATGGCTACACCTTC. Translating it yields CASTPGGDYGYTF.

The chain carries TRBV4-2 and TRBJ2-5, with 8 bases identical to TRBD1. This CDR3 region has 17 residues. The trim removed 2 bases at V and 4 bases at J, leaving 12 bases unmatched. CDR1 is LGHNA and CDR2 is YNFKEQ in the germline V gene. The CDR3 region is CASSQWGQGAEGETQYF. The CDR3 DNA follows: TGTGCCAGCAGCCAATGGGGGCAGGGGGCGGAAGGAGAGACCCAGTACTTC.

In DNA, the CDR3 is TGTGCCAGCAGCCAAGTACAGTTAAATGAAAAACTGTTTTTT. Residues: CASSQVQLNEKLFF. J is TRBJ1-4 and V is TRBV28; D not resolved. Germline V gives CDR1 MDHEN, CDR2 SYDVKM. This CDR3 is 14 amino acids long. Trimming took off 6 bases at V and 5 bases at J, with 13 bases between the two ends.

The genes are TRBV6-5 and TRBJ2-7; no clear D. The CDR3 is 16 residues long. Germline-derived CDR1 and CDR2 are MNHEY and SVGAGI. V shed 2 bases and J shed 7 bases, with 21 bases lying between them. Here the CDR3 reads CASSYTLEMTLGEQYF. Here the CDR3 DNA reads TGTGCCAGCAGTTACACACTCGAAATGACCCTCGGGGAGCAGTACTTC.

This clonotype was found once. In DNA form, the CDR3 reads TGTGCCAGCAGCTCCGCCGCCAGGGGAGGTAACGAAAAACTGTTTTTT. It encodes CASSSAARGGNEKLFF. This chain uses TRBV7-8 with TRBJ1-4; a possible D gene is TRBD1 (6 bases). Germline V gene data show CDR1 as SGHVS and CDR2 as FQNEAQ. The CDR3 consists of 16 residues. V lost 4 bases, J lost 8 bases, and 20 bases lay in between.

The chain has TRBV5-1 and TRBJ2-1; 14 bases are shared with TRBD2. There are 15 residues in the CDR3. CDR1 and CDR2 from the germline V gene are SGHRS and YFSETQ. The V segment lost 5 bases and the J segment 8 bases; nucleotides outside the gene matches: 6. CDR3 residues: CASRTGLAGVDEQFF. The DNA of the CDR3 is TGCGCCAGCAGGACGGGACTAGCGGGAGTTGATGAGCAGTTCTTC.

The V gene is TRBV5-1, the J gene TRBJ2-3; D is perhaps TRBD1 (5 bases). CDR3 length: 13 amino acids. Germline CDR1 is SGHRS and CDR2 is YFSETQ. Trimming took off 5 bases at V and 6 bases at J, with 13 bases between the two ends. The CDR3, as DNA: TGCGCCAGCAGAAGGACATTGGATGATACGCAGTATTTT. Amino acid sequence: CASRRTLDDTQYF.

This clonotype was counted between two and nine times. The chain has TRBV5-1 and TRBJ2-3; 7 bases line up with TRBD1. This CDR3 spans 15 amino acids. The germline V gene has CDR1 SGHRS and CDR2 YFSETQ. Unmatched junction bases numbered 3, after V lost 2 bases and J lost 0 bases. The CDR3 protein is CASSLQGLSTDTQYF. The CDR3 DNA sequence: TGCGCCAGCAGCTTACAGGGGCTTAGCACAGATACGCAGTATTTT.

The chain has TRBV7-3 and TRBJ2-1, with 8 bases fitting TRBD2. V shed 8 bases and J 2 bases; nucleotides not matched to a gene: 11. The CDR3 consists of 16 residues. Germline V gives CDR1 SGHTA, CDR2 FQGTGA. The CDR3 region has the DNA TGTGCCAGCGCCTGGGCGGGAGGACTTACCTACAATGAGCAGTTCTTC. Its protein is CASAWAGGLTYNEQFF.

V and J are TRBV29-1 and TRBJ2-3; TRBD2 matches 7 bases. Germline trimming cut 3 bases from V and 2 bases from J; bases unmatched to any gene: 5. CDR3 length: 14 residues. Germline V lookup: CDR1 SQVTM, CDR2 ANQGSEA. In DNA form, the CDR3 reads TGCAGCGTTGATGGGGGAGGGATCACAGATACGCAGTATTTT. It translates to CSVDGGGITDTQYF.

The chain carries TRBV11-2 and TRBJ1-2, with TRBD1 matching over 8 bases. CDR1 is SGHAT and CDR2 is FQNNGV in the germline V gene. The ends lost 2 bases at V and 7 bases at J; junction bases unmatched: 6. CDR3 length: 14 amino acids. The CDR3 reads CASSLPGGSGGYTF. CDR3 DNA: TGTGCCAGCAGCTTACCAGGGGGCTCGGGTGGCTACACCTTC.

This rearrangement joins TRBV21-1 to TRBJ2-7; the table's D call, TRBD2, was not checked against the DNA. TRBV21-1 is described as a pseudogene. The CDR3 sequence is 19 residues long. CDR3 coding DNA: TGTGCCAGCAGCAAAGAGTCCCAGGACCCCGCGGTGTACTCCTACGAGCAGTACTTC. Translated: CASSKESQDPAVYSYEQYF.

This clonotype was found a few times. The V gene is TRBV3-1, the J gene TRBJ2-1; 9 bases match TRBD2. Unmatched junction bases numbered 11, after V lost 1 base and J lost 7 bases. CDR3 length: 17 amino acids. The germline V gene has CDR1 LGHDT and CDR2 YNNKEL (reference sequence). The CDR3 sequence: CASSQVTGLASINEQFF. The CDR3 DNA follows: TGTGCCAGCAGCCAAGTTACCGGACTAGCGAGTATTAATGAGCAGTTCTTC.

This clonotype has a handful of counts. This chain links TRBV4-2 with TRBJ2-1; D is uncertain. The CDR3 totals 14 residues. The germline V and J ends were trimmed by 0 bases and 4 bases, with 7 bases remaining between them. The germline CDR1 and CDR2 sequences are LGHNA and YNFKEQ. The CDR3 is CASSQEVGYNEQFF. The CDR3 DNA is TGTGCCAGCAGCCAAGAAGTTGGATACAATGAGCAGTTCTTC.

This rearrangement joins TRBV10-3 to TRBJ2-6; weak D call: TRBD2 (6 bases). Germline CDR1 reads ENHRY; CDR2 reads SYGVKD. Trimming shortened V by 3 bases and J by 1 base, and 19 bases separated the two germline ends. The CDR3 consists of 19 residues. CDR3: CAISELVEEGKSGANVLTF. In DNA form, the CDR3 reads TGTGCCATCAGTGAATTAGTGGAGGAGGGGAAGTCTGGGGCCAACGTCCTGACTTTC.

The V call is TRBV29-1, the J call TRBJ1-1; D call uncertain. The CDR3 is 13 residues long. Trimming pared 4 bases from V and 0 bases from J, leaving 9 bases between. Germline CDR1 is SQVTM and CDR2 is ANQGSEA. CDR3 coding DNA: TGCAGCGTTGTTCAGCGACTGAACACTGAAGCTTTCTTT. The encoded protein is CSVVQRLNTEAFF.